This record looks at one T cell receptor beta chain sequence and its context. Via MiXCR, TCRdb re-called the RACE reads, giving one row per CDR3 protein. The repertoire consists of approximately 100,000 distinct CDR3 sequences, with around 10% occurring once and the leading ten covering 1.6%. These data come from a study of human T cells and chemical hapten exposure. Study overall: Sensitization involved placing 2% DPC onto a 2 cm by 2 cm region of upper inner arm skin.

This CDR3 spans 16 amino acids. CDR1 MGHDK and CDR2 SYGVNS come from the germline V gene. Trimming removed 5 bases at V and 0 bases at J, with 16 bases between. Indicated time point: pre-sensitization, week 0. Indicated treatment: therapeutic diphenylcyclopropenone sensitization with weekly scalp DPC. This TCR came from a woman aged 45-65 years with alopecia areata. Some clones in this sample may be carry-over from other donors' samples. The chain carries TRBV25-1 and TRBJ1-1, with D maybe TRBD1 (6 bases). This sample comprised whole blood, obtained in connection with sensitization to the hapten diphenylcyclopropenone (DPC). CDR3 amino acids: CASSRIGQGMNTEAFF. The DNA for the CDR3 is TGTGCCAGCAGTAGGATTGGGCAGGGGATGAACACTGAAGCTTTCTTT.